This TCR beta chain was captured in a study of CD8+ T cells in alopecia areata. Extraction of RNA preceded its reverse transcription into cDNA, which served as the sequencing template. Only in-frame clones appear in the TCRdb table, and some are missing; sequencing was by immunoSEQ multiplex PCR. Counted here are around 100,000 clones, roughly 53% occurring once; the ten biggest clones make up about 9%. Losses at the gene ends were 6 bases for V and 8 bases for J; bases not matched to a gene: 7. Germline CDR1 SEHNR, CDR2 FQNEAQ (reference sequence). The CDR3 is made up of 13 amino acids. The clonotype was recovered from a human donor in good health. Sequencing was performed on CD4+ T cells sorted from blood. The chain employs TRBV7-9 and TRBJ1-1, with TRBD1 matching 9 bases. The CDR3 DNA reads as TGTGCCAGCAGACAGGGACAGGGTTTCGAAGCTTTCTTT. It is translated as CASRQGQGFEAFF.